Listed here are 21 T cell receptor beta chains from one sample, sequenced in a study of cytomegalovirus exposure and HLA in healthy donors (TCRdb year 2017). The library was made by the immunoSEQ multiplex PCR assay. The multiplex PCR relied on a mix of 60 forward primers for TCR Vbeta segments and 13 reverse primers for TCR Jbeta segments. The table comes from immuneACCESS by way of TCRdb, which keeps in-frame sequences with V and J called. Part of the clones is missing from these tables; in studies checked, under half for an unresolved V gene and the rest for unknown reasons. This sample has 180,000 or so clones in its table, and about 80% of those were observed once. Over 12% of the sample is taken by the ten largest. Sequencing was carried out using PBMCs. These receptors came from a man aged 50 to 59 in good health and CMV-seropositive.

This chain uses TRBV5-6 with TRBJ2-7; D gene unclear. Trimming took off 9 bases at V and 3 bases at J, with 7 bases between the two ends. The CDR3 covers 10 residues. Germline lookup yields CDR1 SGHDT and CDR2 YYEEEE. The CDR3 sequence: CATAYYEQYF. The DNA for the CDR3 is TGTGCCACCGCCTACTACGAGCAGTACTTC.

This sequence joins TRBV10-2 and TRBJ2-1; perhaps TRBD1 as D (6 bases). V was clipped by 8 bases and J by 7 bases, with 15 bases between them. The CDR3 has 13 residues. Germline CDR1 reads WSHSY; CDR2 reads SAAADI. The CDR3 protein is CASCRQATNEQFF. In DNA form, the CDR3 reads TGCGCCAGCTGTAGACAGGCTACAAATGAGCAGTTCTTC.

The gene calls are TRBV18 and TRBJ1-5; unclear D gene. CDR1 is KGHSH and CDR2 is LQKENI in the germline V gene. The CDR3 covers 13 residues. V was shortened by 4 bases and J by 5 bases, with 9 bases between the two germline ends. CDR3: CASSLVLDQPQHF. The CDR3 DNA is TGTGCCAGCTCACTAGTGCTTGATCAGCCCCAGCATTTT.

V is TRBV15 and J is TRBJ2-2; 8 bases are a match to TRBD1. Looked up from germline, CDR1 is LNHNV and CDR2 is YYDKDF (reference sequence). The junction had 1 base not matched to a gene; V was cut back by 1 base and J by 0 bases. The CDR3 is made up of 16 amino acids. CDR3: CATSRAQGANTGELFF. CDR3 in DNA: TGTGCCACCAGCAGAGCACAGGGGGCGAACACCGGGGAGCTGTTTTTT.

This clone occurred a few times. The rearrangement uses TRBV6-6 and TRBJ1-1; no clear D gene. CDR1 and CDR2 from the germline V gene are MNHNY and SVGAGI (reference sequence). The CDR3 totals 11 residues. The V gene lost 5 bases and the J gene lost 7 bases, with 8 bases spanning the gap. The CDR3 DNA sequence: TGTGCCAGCAGTCACCGGGATGAAGCTTTCTTT. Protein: CASSHRDEAFF.

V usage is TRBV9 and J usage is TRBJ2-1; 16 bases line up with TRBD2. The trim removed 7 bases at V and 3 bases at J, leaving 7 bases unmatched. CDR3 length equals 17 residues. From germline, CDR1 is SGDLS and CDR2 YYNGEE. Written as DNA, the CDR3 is TGTGCCAGCGCTCCCGGGACTAGCGGGGGGGTCTACAATGAGCAGTTCTTC. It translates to CASAPGTSGGVYNEQFF.

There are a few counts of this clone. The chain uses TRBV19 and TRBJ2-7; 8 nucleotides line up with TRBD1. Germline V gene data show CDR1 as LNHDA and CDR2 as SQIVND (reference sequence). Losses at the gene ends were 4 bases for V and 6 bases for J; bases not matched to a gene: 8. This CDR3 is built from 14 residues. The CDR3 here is CASSKTGVTSEQYV. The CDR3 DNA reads TGTGCCAGTAGTAAGACAGGGGTCACGAGCGAGCAGTACGTC.

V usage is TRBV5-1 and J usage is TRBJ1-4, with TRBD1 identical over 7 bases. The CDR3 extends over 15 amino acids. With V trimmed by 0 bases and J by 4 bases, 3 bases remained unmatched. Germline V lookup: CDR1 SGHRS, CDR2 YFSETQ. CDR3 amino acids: CASSLGQGINEKLFF. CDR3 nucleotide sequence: TGCGCCAGCAGCTTGGGACAGGGAATTAATGAAAAACTGTTTTTT.

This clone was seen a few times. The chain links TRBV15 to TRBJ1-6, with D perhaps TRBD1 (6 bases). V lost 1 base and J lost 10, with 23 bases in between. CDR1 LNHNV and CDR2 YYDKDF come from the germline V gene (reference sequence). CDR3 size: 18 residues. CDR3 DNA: TGTGCCACCAGCAGAGTGGCCATTTCCGGGACACCAAAATCACCCCTCCACTTT. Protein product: CATSRVAISGTPKSPLHF.

The DNA for the CDR3 is TGTGCCAGCAGTCTGACAGGCCCACAGGGGTACGAGCAGTACTTC. Translation gives CASSLTGPQGYEQYF. The rearrangement links TRBV6-4 to TRBJ2-7; 7 bases are shared with TRBD1. This CDR3 spans 15 amino acids. After removal of 5 bases from V and 4 bases from J, the junction contained 11 bases not matched to a gene. The germline CDR1 and CDR2 sequences are MRHNA and SNTAGT.

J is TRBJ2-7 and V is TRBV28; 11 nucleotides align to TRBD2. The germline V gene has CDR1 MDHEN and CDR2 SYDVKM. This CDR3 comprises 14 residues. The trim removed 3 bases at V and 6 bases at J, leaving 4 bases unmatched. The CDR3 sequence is CASSFRLAGFEQYF. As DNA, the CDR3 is TGTGCCAGCAGTTTTCGACTAGCGGGGTTCGAGCAGTACTTC.

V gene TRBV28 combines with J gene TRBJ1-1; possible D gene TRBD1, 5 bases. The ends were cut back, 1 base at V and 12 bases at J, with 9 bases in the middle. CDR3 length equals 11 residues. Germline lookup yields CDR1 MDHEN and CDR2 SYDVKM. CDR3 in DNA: TGTGCCAGCAGTTTATCGGGGGGGTCTTTCTTT. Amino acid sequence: CASSLSGGSFF.

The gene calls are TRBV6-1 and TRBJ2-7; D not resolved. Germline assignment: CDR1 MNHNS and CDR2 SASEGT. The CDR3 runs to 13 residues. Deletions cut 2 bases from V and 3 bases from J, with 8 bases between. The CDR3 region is CASSESLYYEQYV. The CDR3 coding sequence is TGTGCCAGCAGTGAATCACTTTACTACGAGCAGTACGTC.

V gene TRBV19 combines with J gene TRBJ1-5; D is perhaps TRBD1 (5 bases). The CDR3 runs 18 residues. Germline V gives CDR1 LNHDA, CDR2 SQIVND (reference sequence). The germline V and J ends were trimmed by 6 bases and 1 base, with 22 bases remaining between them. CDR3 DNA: TGTGCCAGTAGAAAAGACGGGGGAGGGAATGGCAGCAATCAGCCCCAGCATTTT. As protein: CASRKDGGGNGSNQPQHF.

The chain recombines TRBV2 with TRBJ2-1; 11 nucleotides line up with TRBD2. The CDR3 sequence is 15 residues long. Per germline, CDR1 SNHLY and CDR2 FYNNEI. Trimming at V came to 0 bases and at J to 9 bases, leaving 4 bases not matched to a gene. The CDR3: CASSEASGGAVEQFF. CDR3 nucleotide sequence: TGTGCCAGCAGTGAAGCTAGCGGGGGGGCCGTTGAGCAGTTCTTC.

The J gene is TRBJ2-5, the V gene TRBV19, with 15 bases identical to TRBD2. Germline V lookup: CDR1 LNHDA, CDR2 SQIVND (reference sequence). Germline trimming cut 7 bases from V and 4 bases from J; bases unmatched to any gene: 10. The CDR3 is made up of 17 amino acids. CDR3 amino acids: CASKRGLAGGLPETQYF. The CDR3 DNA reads TGTGCCAGTAAGAGAGGACTAGCGGGGGGGCTCCCAGAGACCCAGTACTTC.

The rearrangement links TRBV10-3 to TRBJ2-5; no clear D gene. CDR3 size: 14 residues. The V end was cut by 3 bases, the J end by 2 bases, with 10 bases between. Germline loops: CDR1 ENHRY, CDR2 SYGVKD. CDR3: CAISESQSQETQYF. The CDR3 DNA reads TGTGCCATCAGTGAATCACAGTCACAAGAGACCCAGTACTTC.

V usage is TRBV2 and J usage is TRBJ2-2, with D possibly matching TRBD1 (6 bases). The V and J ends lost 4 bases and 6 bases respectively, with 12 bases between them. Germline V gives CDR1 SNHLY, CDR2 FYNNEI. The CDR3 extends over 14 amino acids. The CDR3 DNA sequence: TGTGCCAGCAGTGGGGGGCTAGACCCCGGGGAGCTGTTTTTT. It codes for CASSGGLDPGELFF.

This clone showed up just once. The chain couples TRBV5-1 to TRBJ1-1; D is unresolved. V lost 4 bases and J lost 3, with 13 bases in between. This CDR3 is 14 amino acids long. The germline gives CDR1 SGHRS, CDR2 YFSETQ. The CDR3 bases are TGCGCCAGCAGCCGTTTGGGGAGGGACACTGAAGCTTTCTTT. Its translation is CASSRLGRDTEAFF.

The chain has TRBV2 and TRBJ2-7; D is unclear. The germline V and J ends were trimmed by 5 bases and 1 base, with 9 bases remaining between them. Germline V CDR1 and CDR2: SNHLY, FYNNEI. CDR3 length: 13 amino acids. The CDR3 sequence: CASSTHKSYEQYF. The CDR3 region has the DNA TGTGCCAGCAGTACCCACAAGTCCTACGAGCAGTACTTC.

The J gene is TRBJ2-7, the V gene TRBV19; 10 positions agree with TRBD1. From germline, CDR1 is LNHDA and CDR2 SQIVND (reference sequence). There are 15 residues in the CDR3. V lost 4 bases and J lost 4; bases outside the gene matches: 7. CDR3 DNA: TGTGCCAGTAGTACGACCGGGACAGGGGTGTACGAGCAGTACTTC. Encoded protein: CASSTTGTGVYEQYF.